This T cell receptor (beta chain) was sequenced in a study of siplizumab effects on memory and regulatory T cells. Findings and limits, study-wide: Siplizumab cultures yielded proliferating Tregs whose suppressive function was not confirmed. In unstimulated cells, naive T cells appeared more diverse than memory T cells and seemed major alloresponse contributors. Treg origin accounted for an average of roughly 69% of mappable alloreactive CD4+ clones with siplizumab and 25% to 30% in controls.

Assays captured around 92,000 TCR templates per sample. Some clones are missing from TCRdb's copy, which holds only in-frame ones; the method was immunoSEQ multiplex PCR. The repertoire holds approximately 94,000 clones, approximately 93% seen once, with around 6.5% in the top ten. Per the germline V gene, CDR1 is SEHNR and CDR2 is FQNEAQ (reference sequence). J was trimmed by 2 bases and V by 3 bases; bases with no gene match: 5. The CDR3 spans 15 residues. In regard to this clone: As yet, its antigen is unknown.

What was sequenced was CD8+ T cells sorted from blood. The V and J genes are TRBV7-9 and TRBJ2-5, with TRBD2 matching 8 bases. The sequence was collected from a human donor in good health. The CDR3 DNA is TGTGCCAGCAGCTTCAGCGGGAGCGGGCAAGAGACCCAGTACTTC. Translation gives CASSFSGSGQETQYF.